This T cell receptor beta chain was identified during a study of metastatic and nonmetastatic thyroid tumors. TCRdb re-called the PCR reads through MiXCR. This repertoire shows tens of thousands of clones, less than 25% found once; its top ten account for about 14%. The CDR3 covers 15 residues. Germline CDR1 is LGHNA and CDR2 is YSLEER. The V and J ends lost 0 bases and 3 bases respectively, with 8 bases between them. Prior to thyroid surgery, none of the patients had received any treatment. The sequencing sample was made of tumor tissue. V and J are TRBV4-3 and TRBJ1-4; D unclear. The sequence came from a female donor with papillary thyroid cancer or a benign thyroid nodule (not recorded which). Some clones in this sample may be carry-over from other donors' samples. The CDR3 spells CASSQDGDSNEKLFF. The CDR3 coding sequence is TGCGCCAGCAGCCAAGATGGGGATTCTAATGAAAAACTGTTTTTT.